Following are 13 T cell receptor beta chains from one sample sequenced in a study of vaccination effects on CD4 cells after COVID-19 (dated by TCRdb to the early 2020s). Receptors were amplified or captured by the immunoSEQ multiplex PCR assay. The immuneACCESS repertoire file appears here via TCRdb, limited to in-frame rearrangements. These files lack a portion of the clones; in checked studies, under half of the deficit traces to unresolved V genes, and the cause of the others is not known. The sample table holds approximately 78,000 clones, of which about 80% were seen once. Jointly, the top ten make up approximately 1.2% of the sample. Their specific antigens are unknown. To identify antigen-specific CD4+ T cell clonotypes by their expansion, the ViraFEST assay first stimulated PBMC with viral peptide pools and then applied TCR sequencing. After around eleven days of culture, CD4+ T cells were isolated with the EasySep CD4+ T cell isolation kit. Participants received two doses of either the BNT162b2 or the mRNA-1273 mRNA SARS-CoV-2 vaccine.

This material consisted of CD4+ T cells from PBMCs cultured with HCoV-229E spike peptides, taken after COVID-19 vaccination. The cell subset or site label, read with the paper, signifies: HCoV-229E spike overlapping peptide pool stimulation. Receptors originate from a human donor who received a COVID-19 vaccine.

The rearrangement uses TRBV19 and TRBJ1-5; 8 bases are shared with TRBD1. Germline lookup yields CDR1 LNHDA and CDR2 SQIVND (reference sequence). This CDR3 contains 15 residues. J lost 7 bases, V lost 1 base, and 6 bases had no gene match. The CDR3 nucleotides are TGTGCCAGTAGTATAGGGGGGACAGGTCTCCAGCCCCAGCATTTT. Protein product: CASSIGGTGLQPQHF.

V and J are TRBV9 and TRBJ1-2, with 12 bases lining up with TRBD1. The length of the CDR3 is 16 residues. The V segment lost 3 bases and the J segment 6 bases; nucleotides outside the gene matches: 9. Germline CDR1 SGDLS, CDR2 YYNGEE. The CDR3 bases are TGTGCCAGCAGCGCTAGACCGGGGACAGGGGGCAATGGCTACACCTTC. The encoded protein is CASSARPGTGGNGYTF.

The V call is TRBV6-5, the J call TRBJ1-3; tentative D call: TRBD1 (5 bases). The CDR3 contains 14 residues. The V gene's germline CDR1 is MNHEY and CDR2 SVGAGI. V shed 4 bases and J shed 4 bases, with 11 bases lying between them. In nucleotides, the CDR3 is TGTGCCAGCAGTTCAGGGTCAGACGGAAACACCATATATTTT. Encoded protein: CASSSGSDGNTIYF.

CDR3 nucleotide sequence: TGTGCCAGCAGCTTGGAGAGAGGGAGGGCTGAAGCTTTCTTT. Protein sequence: CASSLERGRAEAFF. The chain recombines TRBV5-6 with TRBJ1-1, with unresolved D. Trimming removed 0 bases at V and 6 bases at J, with 12 bases between. Germline V gene data show CDR1 as SGHDT and CDR2 as YYEEEE. This CDR3 region has 14 residues.

The genes are TRBV10-2 and TRBJ2-1; TRBD2 agrees at 13 bases. Germline CDR1 is WSHSY and CDR2 is SAAADI. The CDR3 length is 15 residues. Trimming took 6 bases from V and 8 from J; bases not matched to a gene: 7. The CDR3 region is CASRTSGGAIYEQFF. The CDR3 coding sequence is TGCGCCAGCAGAACTAGCGGGGGGGCGATATATGAGCAGTTCTTC.

CDR3 sequence: CASNRGQGEDTQYF. The DNA for the CDR3 is TGTGCCAGTAACCGAGGACAGGGAGAGGATACGCAGTATTTT. The chain uses TRBV19 and TRBJ2-3, with 8 nucleotides matching TRBD1. Germline V gene lookup returns CDR1 LNHDA and CDR2 SQIVND (reference sequence). The CDR3 totals 14 residues. The V and J ends lost 7 bases and 6 bases, in that order; junction bases with no gene match: 9. The whole variable domain, filled in from reference TRBV19 and TRBJ2-3, reads DGGITQSPKYLFRKEGQNVTLSCEQNLNHDAMYWYRQDPGQGLRLIYYSQIVNDFQKGDIAEGYSVSREKKESFPLTVTSAQKNPTAFYLCASNRGQGEDTQYFGPGTRLTVL.

The chain employs TRBV5-1 and TRBJ1-6, with 7 bases identical to TRBD1. Germline loops: CDR1 SGHRS, CDR2 YFSETQ. This CDR3 is built from 14 residues. V gave up 2 bases and J gave up 9 bases; unmatched junction bases: 5. CDR3 residues: CASSFATGISPLHF. The DNA of the CDR3 is TGCGCCAGCAGCTTCGCGACAGGGATTTCACCCCTCCACTTT.

The chain links TRBV6-2 or TRBV6-3 to TRBJ2-7; tentative D call: TRBD1 (5 bases). The ends were cut back, 5 bases at V and 6 bases at J, with 20 bases in the middle. Germline V CDR1 and CDR2: MNHEY, SVGEGT. The CDR3 extends over 15 amino acids. The CDR3 is CASSEDGVGLSEQYV. The CDR3 DNA reads as TGTGCCAGCAGTGAGGACGGCGTGGGGCTTAGCGAGCAGTACGTC.

The chain recombines TRBV29-1 with TRBJ2-1; D not certain. The germline V gene encodes CDR1 SQVTM and CDR2 ANQGSEA. CDR3 size: 12 residues. V was cut by 7 bases and J by 6 bases, with 13 bases left in between. In DNA form, the CDR3 reads TGCAGCGCCGGGTCCCTCGGCAATGAGCAGTTCTTC. It codes for CSAGSLGNEQFF.

The genes are TRBV9 and TRBJ2-1, with no clear D. Germline V gene data show CDR1 as SGDLS and CDR2 as YYNGEE. The V end was cut by 0 bases, the J end by 0 bases, with 10 bases between. This CDR3 spans 16 amino acids. In DNA form, the CDR3 reads TGTGCCAGCAGCGTAGAAGGTTCTAGCTCCTACAATGAGCAGTTCTTC. Protein sequence: CASSVEGSSSYNEQFF.

The chain carries TRBV24-1 and TRBJ2-6; D perhaps matches TRBD2 (5 bases). The CDR3 has 18 amino acids. V gave up 4 bases and J gave up 0 bases, with 15 bases separating them. CDR1 is KGHDR, CDR2 SFDVKD, per germline. CDR3 sequence: CATSDPPGIHSGANVLTF. DNA for the CDR3: TGTGCCACCAGTGACCCTCCCGGGATCCACTCTGGGGCCAACGTCCTGACTTTC.

This chain connects TRBV6-5 to TRBJ2-7; D perhaps matches TRBD1 (5 bases). The length of the CDR3 is 13 residues. V was cut by 5 bases and J by 7 bases, with 15 bases left in between. The germline V gene encodes CDR1 MNHEY and CDR2 SVGAGI. In DNA form, the CDR3 reads TGTGCCAGCAGTCCCCAGGGTGTTGGGGAGCAGTACGTC. Encoded protein: CASSPQGVGEQYV.

V gene TRBV3-1 (or the pseudogene TRBV3-2) combines with J gene TRBJ2-5; 8 bases are shared with TRBD2. J was trimmed by 5 bases and V by 6 bases; bases with no gene match: 5. CDR1 is LGHDT and CDR2 is YNNKEL in the germline V gene (reference sequence). The CDR3 runs 13 residues. The CDR3 DNA is TGTGCCAGCAGGCAAAGCGGGGGTGAGACCCAGTACTTC. This translates into CASRQSGGETQYF.